The clone carrying this T cell receptor beta chain has only a few counts. This sample was included in a study of T-cell reconstitution after alpha-beta-depleted transplantation in children. Preparation of the TCRbeta library was carried out with unique molecular identifiers. TCRdb reanalysed the PCR reads using MiXCR and keeps one entry per CDR3 protein. The sample records some 240,000 distinct CDR3 sequences, 12% being singletons. Per germline, CDR1 LNHNV and CDR2 YYDKDF (reference sequence). The ends lost 3 bases at V and 4 bases at J; junction bases unmatched: 9. This CDR3 has 16 residues. This specimen was PBMCs from the stem cell graft donor, taken from the stem cell graft. V is TRBV15 and J is TRBJ1-1; 9 nucleotides match TRBD1. This receptor was identified in a human donor who donated a stem cell graft to a child with acute lymphoblastic leukemia. Here the CDR3 reads CATSRDSGTGSTEAFF. Written as DNA, the CDR3 is TGTGCCACCAGCAGGGACAGTGGGACAGGGAGCACTGAAGCTTTCTTT.